The 4 T cell receptor beta chains listed next were all sequenced from one sample in a study of CDR3 diversity in severe acne. TCRdb recomputed calls from the PCR reads with MiXCR, one row per CDR3 protein. The sample shows roughly 100,000 distinct CDR3 sequences, around 53% of them seen only once. Sample: blood. Source of these receptors: a male donor with acne.

The chain combines TRBV7-2 with TRBJ1-1; 7 nucleotides align to TRBD1. CDR3 length equals 15 residues. Per the germline V gene, CDR1 is SGHTA and CDR2 is FQGNSA. The V segment lost 1 base and the J segment 4 bases; nucleotides outside the gene matches: 6. The CDR3 region has the DNA TGTGCCAGCAGCTTAGGCTTACAGGGGAGCACTGAAGCTTTCTTT. Translating gives CASSLGLQGSTEAFF.

This chain joins TRBV15 and TRBJ1-5, with TRBD1 as a possible D gene (6 bases). CDR3 length: 15 amino acids. Trimming shortened V by 0 bases and J by 4 bases, and 10 bases separated the two germline ends. Germline loops: CDR1 LNHNV, CDR2 YYDKDF (reference sequence). The chain's CDR3 is CATSRDLGANQPQHF. The CDR3 DNA sequence: TGTGCCACCAGCAGAGATTTGGGGGCAAATCAGCCCCAGCATTTT. Variable domain in full (rest from reference TRBV15 and TRBJ1-5): DAMVIQNPRYQVTQFGKPVTLSCSQTLNHNVMYWYQQKSSQAPKLLFHYYDKDFNNEADTPDNFQSRRPNTSFCFLDIRSPGLGDTAMYLCATSRDLGANQPQHFGDGTRLSIL.

On this clonotype: A read error may explain this, as a much larger clone is one base away. The chain joins TRBV6-1 to TRBJ2-7; TRBD1 matches at 11 bases. The length of the CDR3 is 15 residues. CDR1 is MNHNS, CDR2 SASEGT, per germline. The chain's CDR3 is CASSEGTGGSYEKYF. The CDR3 nucleotides read TGTGCCAGCAGTGAAGGGACAGGGGGCTCCTACGAGAAGTACTTC.

This clonotype has ten or more counts. The chain combines TRBV7-8 with TRBJ2-5; D ambiguous. Germline V CDR1 and CDR2: SGHVS, FQNEAQ. Between the trimmed V and J ends, which lost 8 bases and 1 base, there was a span of 11 bases. The CDR3 sequence is 13 residues long. CDR3: CASGLRFQETQYF. CDR3 DNA sequence: TGTGCCAGCGGGCTACGGTTCCAAGAGACCCAGTACTTC.